This T cell receptor (beta chain) emerged from a study of CXCR3-negative and CXCR3-positive naive CD8 T cells. Germline CDR1 MDHEN, CDR2 SYDVKM. This CDR3 has 14 amino acids. With respect to this clonotype: As yet, its antigen is unknown.

Libraries of TRB cDNA were made by 5' RACE and carried UMIs. TCRdb reprocessed the 5' RACE reads, keeping one entry per CDR3 protein, no DNA. Across more than 35,000 distinct CDR3 sequences, the top ten clones capture 14% of the sample. Findings and caveats of the study: Memory cells diverged, while naive CXCR3-positive and CXCR3-negative cells had similar TRBV-TRBJ usage. Cryopreserved cells partially lost CXCR3 expression, and fresh PBMCs were used in most assays. Both naive subsets had comparably high diversity; memory CD8+ cells much lower.

The TCR comes from a human donor in good health. Some clones in this sample may be carry-over from other donors' samples. The chain carries TRBV28 and TRBJ2-5; TCRdb designates TRBD2, a call that cannot be tested without DNA. Sequencing was carried out using memory CD8+ T cells from blood. The CDR3 loop reads CASSLAGRSETQYF.